Given below is one TCR beta chain in context. The data were obtained in a study of shared clonotypes between healthy human individuals. The junction had 2 bases not matched to a gene; V was cut back by 1 base and J by 4 bases. Germline V lookup: CDR1 GTSNPN, CDR2 SVGIG (reference sequence). There are 13 residues in the CDR3. It was CD45RO-negative cells, positively selected for CCR7, that made up naive CD8 cells, with terminally differentiated effector memory CD45RA+ cells excluded. Assay: immunoSEQ multiplex PCR; the TCRdb copy retains only in-frame clones and omits some. The profile shows roughly 2,000,000 clones, approximately 94% of them singletons.

The source of this sequence is a man younger than 35 in good health. The specimen sequenced was naive CD8+ T cells sorted from blood. The V call is TRBV30, the J call TRBJ2-7, with TRBD1 matching 9 bases. For the CDR3, the DNA is TGTGCCTGGAGTGGGACAGGGGATTACGAGCAGTACTTC. Translating gives CAWSGTGDYEQYF.